Listed here are 7 T cell receptor beta chains from one sample, sequenced in a study of blood T cell repertoires in COVID-19. The data were produced by immunoSEQ multiplex PCR, yet TCRdb's version contains in-frame clones alone and is incomplete. In the table there are under 300,000 clones, under 95% of which are singletons. The sample was PBMCs or T cells enriched from blood (not recorded which). The receptors here all came from a woman aged 18-35 years who had recovered from COVID-19.

Only a few counts were recorded for this clone. The gene calls are TRBV28 and TRBJ1-5; D perhaps matches TRBD1 (6 bases). This CDR3 region has 15 residues. From germline, CDR1 is MDHEN and CDR2 SYDVKM. Trimming removed 5 bases from V and 7 bases from J, with 18 bases in between. This CDR3 is CASSQATGIRQPQHF. CDR3 in DNA: TGTGCCAGCAGTCAAGCAACAGGGATAAGACAGCCCCAGCATTTT.

The chain is built from TRBV5-1 and TRBJ2-3; D unresolved. Trimming pared 4 bases from V and 5 bases from J, leaving 8 bases between. Per germline, CDR1 SGHRS and CDR2 YFSETQ. This CDR3 contains 12 residues. Written as DNA, the CDR3 is TGCGCCAGCAGCGGAACGGGAGATACGCAGTATTTT. As protein: CASSGTGDTQYF.

The V call is TRBV5-6, the J call TRBJ2-7; D is unresolved. V shed 5 bases and J shed 4 bases, with 7 bases lying between them. This CDR3 is built from 11 residues. Germline V gene sequence: CDR1 SGHDT, CDR2 YYEEEE. Here the CDR3 reads CASSSRYEQYF. The CDR3 nucleotides are TGTGCCAGCAGTTCTAGGTACGAGCAGTACTTC.

The chain joins TRBV9 to TRBJ1-6; 7 bases fit TRBD1. This CDR3 contains 15 residues. Trimming took 0 bases from V and 8 from J; bases not matched to a gene: 5. CDR1 SGDLS and CDR2 YYNGEE come from the germline V gene. CDR3 sequence: CASSVEQQGDSPLHF. CDR3 coding DNA: TGTGCCAGCAGCGTAGAACAGCAGGGGGATTCACCCCTCCACTTT.

This chain uses TRBV2 with TRBJ1-4, with TRBD1 as a possible D gene (5 bases). The CDR3 spans 14 residues. Germline lookup yields CDR1 SNHLY and CDR2 FYNNEI. With 8 bases removed from V and 1 base from J, the gap between germline ends came to 11 bases. The CDR3, as DNA: TGTGCCAGCGTAGAAGGGGAAACTAATGAAAAACTGTTTTTT. Translating gives CASVEGETNEKLFF.

This clone was seen at least ten times. V is TRBV25-1 and J is TRBJ2-7, with 8 bases fitting TRBD1. The CDR3 has 15 residues. In germline, CDR1 is MGHDK, CDR2 SYGVNS. The J segment lost 3 bases and the V segment lost 2 bases, leaving 6 bases of the junction unmatched. DNA for the CDR3: TGTGCCAGCAGTGAAGGGAACAGGGGGGTCTACGAGCAGTACTTC. Its translation: CASSEGNRGVYEQYF.

This chain joins TRBV3-1 (or the pseudogene TRBV3-2) and TRBJ2-3; D is unclear. The CDR3 contains 14 residues. The V and J ends lost 3 bases and 4 bases respectively, with 11 bases between them. Germline assignment: CDR1 LGHDT and CDR2 YNNKEL (reference sequence). In DNA, the CDR3 is TGTGCCAGCAGCCAGTCTATCCCGGCAGATACGCAGTATTTT. The encoded protein is CASSQSIPADTQYF.